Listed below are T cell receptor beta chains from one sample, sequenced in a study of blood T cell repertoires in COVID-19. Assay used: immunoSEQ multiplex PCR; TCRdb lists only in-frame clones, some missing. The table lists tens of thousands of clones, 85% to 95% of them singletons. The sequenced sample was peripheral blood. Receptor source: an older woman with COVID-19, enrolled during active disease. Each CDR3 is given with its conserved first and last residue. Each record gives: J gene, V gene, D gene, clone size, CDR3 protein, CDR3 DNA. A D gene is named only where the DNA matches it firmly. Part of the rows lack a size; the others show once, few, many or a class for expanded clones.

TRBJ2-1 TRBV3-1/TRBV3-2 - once CASASRSYNEQFF TGTGCCAGCGCTAGTAGATCCTACAATGAGCAGTTCTTC
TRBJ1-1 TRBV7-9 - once CASSEGGPSEAFF TGTGCCAGCAGCGAAGGAGGTCCTTCAGAAGCTTTCTTT
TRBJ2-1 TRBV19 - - CASSIVGGGYNEQFF TGTGCCAGTAGTATAGTCGGGGGTGGCTACAATGAGCAGTTCTTC
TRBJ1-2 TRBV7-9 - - CASSFGQTYGYTF TGTGCCAGCAGCTTTGGGCAGACCTATGGCTACACCTTC
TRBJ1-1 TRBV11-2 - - CASSLEQVAEAFF TGTGCCAGCAGCTTAGAACAGGTGGCTGAAGCTTTCTTT
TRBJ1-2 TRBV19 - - CASRGSGSHYGYTF TGTGCCAGTAGAGGGTCGGGGAGTCACTATGGCTACACCTTC
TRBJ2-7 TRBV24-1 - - CATSDSVSYEQYF TGTGCCACCAGTGACTCAGTCTCCTACGAGCAGTACTTC
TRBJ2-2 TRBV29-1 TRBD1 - CSVSRDSNTGELFF TGCAGCGTTAGCCGGGACAGCAACACCGGGGAGCTGTTTTTT
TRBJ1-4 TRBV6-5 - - CASVLQRAGNEKLFF TGTGCCAGCGTCCTCCAAAGGGCGGGTAATGAAAAACTGTTTTTT
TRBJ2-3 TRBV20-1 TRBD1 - CSASYQTQGALLQDTQYF TGCAGTGCTAGTTACCAGACTCAGGGGGCCTTACTCCAGGATACGCAGTATTTT
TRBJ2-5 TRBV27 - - CASSSSTLDLKTNQETQYF TGTGCCAGCAGTAGTTCCACCCTCGACCTCAAGACAAACCAAGAGACCCAGTACTTC
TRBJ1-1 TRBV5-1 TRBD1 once CASSSGQGLNTEAFF TGCGCCAGCAGCTCAGGACAGGGACTGAACACTGAAGCTTTCTTT
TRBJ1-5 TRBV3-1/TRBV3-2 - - CASSQDSGDTQPQHF TGTGCCAGCAGCCAAGATTCGGGAGATACTCAGCCCCAGCATTTT
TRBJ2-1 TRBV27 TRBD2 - CASSLVSPGTSRTDNEQFF TGTGCCAGCAGTTTAGTCTCCCCCGGGACTAGCCGAACCGACAATGAGCAGTTCTTC
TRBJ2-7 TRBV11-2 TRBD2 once CASSLPGTSSSYEQYF TGTGCCAGCAGCCTGCCCGGGACTAGCAGCTCCTACGAGCAGTACTTC
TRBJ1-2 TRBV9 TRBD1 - CASSMGQGATGYTF TGTGCCAGCAGCATGGGACAGGGGGCGACTGGCTACACCTTC
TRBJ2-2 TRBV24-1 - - CATTQGSTGELFF TGTGCCACCACTCAGGGATCCACCGGGGAGCTGTTTTTT
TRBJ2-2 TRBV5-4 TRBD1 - CASSLGQGASGELFF TGTGCCAGCAGCCTGGGACAGGGAGCCTCCGGGGAGCTGTTTTTT
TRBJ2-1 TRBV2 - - CASSPYNNEQFF TGTGCCAGCAGCCCCTATAACAATGAGCAGTTCTTC
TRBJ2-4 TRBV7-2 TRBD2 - CASSLVGLAGPSAKNIQYF TGTGCCAGCAGCTTAGTTGGACTAGCGGGGCCCAGCGCCAAAAACATTCAGTACTTC
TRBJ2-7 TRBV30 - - CAWSVSIYEQYF TGTGCCTGGAGTGTCAGTATCTACGAGCAGTACTTC
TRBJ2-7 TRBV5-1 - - CASKGLAVGEVGNEQYF TGCGCCAGCAAAGGGCTGGCGGTGGGAGAGGTCGGGAACGAGCAGTACTTC